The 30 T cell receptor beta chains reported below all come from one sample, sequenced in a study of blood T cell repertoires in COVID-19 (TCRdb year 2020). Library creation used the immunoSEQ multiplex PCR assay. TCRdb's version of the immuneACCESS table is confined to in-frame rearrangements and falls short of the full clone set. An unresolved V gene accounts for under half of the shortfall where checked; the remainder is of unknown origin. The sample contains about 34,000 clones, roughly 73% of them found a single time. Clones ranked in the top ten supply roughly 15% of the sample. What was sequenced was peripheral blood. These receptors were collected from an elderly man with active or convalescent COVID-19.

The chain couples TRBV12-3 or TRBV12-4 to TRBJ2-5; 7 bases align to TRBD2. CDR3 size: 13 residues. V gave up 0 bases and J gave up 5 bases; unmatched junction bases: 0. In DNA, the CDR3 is TGTGCCAGCAGTTTAGCGGGAGGGGAGACCCAGTACTTC. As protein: CASSLAGGETQYF.

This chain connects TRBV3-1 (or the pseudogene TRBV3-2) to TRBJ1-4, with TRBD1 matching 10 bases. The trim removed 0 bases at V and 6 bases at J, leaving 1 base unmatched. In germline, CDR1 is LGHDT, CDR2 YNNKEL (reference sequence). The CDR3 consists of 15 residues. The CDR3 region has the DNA TGTGCCAGCAGCCAAGATGGGACAGGGGATGAAAAACTGTTTTTT. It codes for CASSQDGTGDEKLFF.

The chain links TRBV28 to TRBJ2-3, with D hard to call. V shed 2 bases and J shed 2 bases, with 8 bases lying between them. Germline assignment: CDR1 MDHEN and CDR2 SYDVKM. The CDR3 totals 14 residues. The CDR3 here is CASSLIGATDTQYF. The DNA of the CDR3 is TGTGCCAGCAGTTTAATCGGTGCCACAGATACGCAGTATTTT.

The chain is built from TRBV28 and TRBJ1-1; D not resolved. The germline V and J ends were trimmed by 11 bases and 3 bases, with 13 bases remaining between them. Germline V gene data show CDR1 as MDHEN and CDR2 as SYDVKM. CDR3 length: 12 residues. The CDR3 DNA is TGTGCCGCCGGGGAGTCTGACACTGAAGCTTTCTTT. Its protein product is CAAGESDTEAFF.

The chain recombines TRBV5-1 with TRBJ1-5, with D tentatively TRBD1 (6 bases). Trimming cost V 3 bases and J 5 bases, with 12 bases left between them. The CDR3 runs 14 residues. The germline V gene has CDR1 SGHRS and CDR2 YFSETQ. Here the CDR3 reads CASSSTGIDQPQHF. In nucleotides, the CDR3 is TGCGCCAGCAGCTCGACAGGAATAGATCAGCCCCAGCATTTT. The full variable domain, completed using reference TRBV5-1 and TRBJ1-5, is KAGVTQTPRYLIKTRGQQVTLSCSPISGHRSVSWYQQTPGQGLQFLFEYFSETQRNKGNFPGRFSGRQFSNSRSEMNVSTLELGDSALYLCASSSTGIDQPQHFGDGTRLSIL.

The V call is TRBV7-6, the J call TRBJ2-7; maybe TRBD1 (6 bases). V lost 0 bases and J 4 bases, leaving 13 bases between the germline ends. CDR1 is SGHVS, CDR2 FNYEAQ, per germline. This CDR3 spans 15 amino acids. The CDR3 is CASSLAGQGYYEQYF. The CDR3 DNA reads TGTGCCAGCAGCTTAGCGGGGCAGGGGTATTACGAGCAGTACTTC.

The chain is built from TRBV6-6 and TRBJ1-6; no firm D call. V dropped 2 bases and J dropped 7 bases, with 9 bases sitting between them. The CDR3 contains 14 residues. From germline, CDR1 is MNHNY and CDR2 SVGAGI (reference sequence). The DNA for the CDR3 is TGTGCCAGCAGTTACGAGTTGAGCAATTCACCCCTCCACTTT. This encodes CASSYELSNSPLHF.

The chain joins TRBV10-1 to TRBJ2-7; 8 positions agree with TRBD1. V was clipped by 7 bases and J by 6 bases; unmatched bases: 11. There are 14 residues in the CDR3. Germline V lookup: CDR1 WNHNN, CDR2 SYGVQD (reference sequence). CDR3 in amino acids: CASTGTGDLGEQYF. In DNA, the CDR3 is TGCGCCAGCACCGGGACAGGTGATTTGGGCGAGCAGTACTTC.

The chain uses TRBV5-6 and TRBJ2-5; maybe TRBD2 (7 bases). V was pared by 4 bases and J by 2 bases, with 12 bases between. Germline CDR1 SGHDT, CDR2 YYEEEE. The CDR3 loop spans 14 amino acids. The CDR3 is CASSPGGVQETQYF. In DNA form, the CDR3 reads TGTGCCAGCAGCCCGGGGGGCGTACAAGAGACCCAGTACTTC.

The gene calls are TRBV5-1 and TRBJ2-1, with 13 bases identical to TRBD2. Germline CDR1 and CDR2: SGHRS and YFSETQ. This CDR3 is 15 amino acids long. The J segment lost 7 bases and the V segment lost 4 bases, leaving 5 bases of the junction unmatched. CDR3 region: CASSPLAGGMNEQFF. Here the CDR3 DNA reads TGCGCCAGCAGCCCACTAGCGGGAGGGATGAATGAGCAGTTCTTC.

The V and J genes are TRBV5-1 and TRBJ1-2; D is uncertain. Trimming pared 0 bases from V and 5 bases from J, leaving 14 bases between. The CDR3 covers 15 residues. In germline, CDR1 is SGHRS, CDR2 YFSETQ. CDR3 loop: CASSLVASPSYGYTF. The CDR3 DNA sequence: TGCGCCAGCAGCTTGGTGGCATCCCCCAGTTATGGCTACACCTTC.

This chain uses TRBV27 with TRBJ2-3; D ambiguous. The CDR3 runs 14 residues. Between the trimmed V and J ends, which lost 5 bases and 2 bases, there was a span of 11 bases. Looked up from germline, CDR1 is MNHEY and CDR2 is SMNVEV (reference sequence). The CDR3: CASSLSSVTDTQYF. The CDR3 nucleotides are TGTGCCAGCAGTCTCTCCTCGGTCACAGATACGCAGTATTTT.

The CDR3 nucleotides read TGTGCCAGCAGTTTTGCACAGGATAATTCACCCCTCCACTTT. Protein product: CASSFAQDNSPLHF. This chain joins TRBV28 and TRBJ1-6; D is perhaps TRBD1 (5 bases). Per the germline V gene, CDR1 is MDHEN and CDR2 is SYDVKM. There are 14 residues in the CDR3. V lost 3 bases and J 5 bases, leaving 8 bases between the germline ends. The variable domain in full, completed from reference TRBV28 and TRBJ1-6, reads DVKVTQSSRYLVKRTGEKVFLECVQDMDHENMFWYRQDPGLGLRLIYFSYDVKMKEKGDIPEGYSVSREKKERFSLILESASTNQTSMYLCASSFAQDNSPLHFGNGTRLTVT.

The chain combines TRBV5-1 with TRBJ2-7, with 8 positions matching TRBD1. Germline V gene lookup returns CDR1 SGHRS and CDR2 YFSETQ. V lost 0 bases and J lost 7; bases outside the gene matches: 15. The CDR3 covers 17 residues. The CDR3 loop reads CASSLVFVQGAQDEQYF. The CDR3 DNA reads TGCGCCAGCAGCTTGGTTTTCGTCCAGGGGGCGCAAGATGAGCAGTACTTC.

The CDR3 sequence is CSASPPSGRDYNEQFF. The CDR3, as DNA: TGCAGTGCTAGTCCGCCTAGCGGGAGGGATTACAATGAGCAGTTCTTC. The V call is TRBV20-1, the J call TRBJ2-1, with TRBD2 matching 12 bases. Germline CDR1 and CDR2: DFQATT and SNEGSKA (reference sequence). V shed 3 bases and J 4 bases; nucleotides not matched to a gene: 7. The CDR3 length is 16 residues.

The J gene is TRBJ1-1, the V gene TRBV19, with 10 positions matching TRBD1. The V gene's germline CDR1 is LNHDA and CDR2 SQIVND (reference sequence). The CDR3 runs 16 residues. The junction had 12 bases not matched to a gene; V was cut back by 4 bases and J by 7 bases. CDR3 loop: CASSTGQGVSRGEAFF. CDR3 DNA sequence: TGTGCCAGTAGTACTGGACAGGGGGTTAGTCGGGGTGAAGCTTTCTTT.

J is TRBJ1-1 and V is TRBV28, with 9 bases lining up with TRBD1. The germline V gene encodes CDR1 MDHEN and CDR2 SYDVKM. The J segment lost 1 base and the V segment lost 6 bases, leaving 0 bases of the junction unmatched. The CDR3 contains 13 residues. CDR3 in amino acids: CASRGQGNTEAFF. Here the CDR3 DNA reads TGTGCCAGCAGGGGACAGGGGAACACTGAAGCTTTCTTT.

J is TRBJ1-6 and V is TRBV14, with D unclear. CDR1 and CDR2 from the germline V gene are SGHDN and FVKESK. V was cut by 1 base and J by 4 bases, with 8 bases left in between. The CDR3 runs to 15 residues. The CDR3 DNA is TGTGCCAGCAGCCAAGCGACACAATATAATTCACCCCTCCACTTT. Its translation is CASSQATQYNSPLHF.

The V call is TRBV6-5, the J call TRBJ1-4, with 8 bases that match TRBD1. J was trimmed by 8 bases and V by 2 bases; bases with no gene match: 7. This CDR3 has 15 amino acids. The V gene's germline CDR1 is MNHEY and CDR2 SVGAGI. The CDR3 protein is CASSYGAGGYEKLFF. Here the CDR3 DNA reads TGTGCCAGCAGTTACGGGGCAGGGGGCTACGAAAAACTGTTTTTT.

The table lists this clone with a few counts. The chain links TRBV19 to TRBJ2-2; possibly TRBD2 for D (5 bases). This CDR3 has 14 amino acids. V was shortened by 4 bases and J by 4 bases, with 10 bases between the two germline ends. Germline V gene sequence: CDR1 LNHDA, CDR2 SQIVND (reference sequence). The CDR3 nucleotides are TGTGCCAGTAGTACCCTAGCTGGCACCGGGGAGCTGTTTTTT. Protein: CASSTLAGTGELFF.

The CDR3 spells CASSQVTWEQYF. CDR3 bases: TGTGCCAGCAGCCAAGTCACTTGGGAGCAGTACTTC. The chain combines TRBV3-1 (or the pseudogene TRBV3-2) with TRBJ2-7; no clear D gene. This CDR3 has 12 residues. Looked up from germline, CDR1 is LGHDT and CDR2 is YNNKEL (reference sequence). The V gene lost 1 base and the J gene lost 7 bases, with 8 bases spanning the gap.

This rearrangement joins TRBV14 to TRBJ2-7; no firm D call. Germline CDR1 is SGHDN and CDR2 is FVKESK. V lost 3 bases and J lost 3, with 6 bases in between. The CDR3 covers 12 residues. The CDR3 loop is CASSQTYYEQYF. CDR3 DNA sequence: TGTGCCAGCAGCCAGACTTACTACGAGCAGTACTTC.

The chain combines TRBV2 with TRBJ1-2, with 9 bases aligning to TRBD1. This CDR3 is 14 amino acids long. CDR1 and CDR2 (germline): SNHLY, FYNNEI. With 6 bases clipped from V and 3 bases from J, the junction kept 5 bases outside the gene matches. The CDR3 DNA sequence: TGTGCCAGCAGCCTGACAGGGGGTGACTATGGCTACACCTTC. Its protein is CASSLTGGDYGYTF.

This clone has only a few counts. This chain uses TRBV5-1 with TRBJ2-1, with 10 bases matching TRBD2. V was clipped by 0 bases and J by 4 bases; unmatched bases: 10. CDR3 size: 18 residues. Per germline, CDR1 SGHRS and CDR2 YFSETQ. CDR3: CASSLARQGLAVYNEQFF. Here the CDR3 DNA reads TGCGCCAGCAGCTTGGCCCGACAAGGACTAGCGGTTTACAATGAGCAGTTCTTC. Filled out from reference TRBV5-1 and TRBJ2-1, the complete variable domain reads KAGVTQTPRYLIKTRGQQVTLSCSPISGHRSVSWYQQTPGQGLQFLFEYFSETQRNKGNFPGRFSGRQFSNSRSEMNVSTLELGDSALYLCASSLARQGLAVYNEQFFGPGTRLTVL.

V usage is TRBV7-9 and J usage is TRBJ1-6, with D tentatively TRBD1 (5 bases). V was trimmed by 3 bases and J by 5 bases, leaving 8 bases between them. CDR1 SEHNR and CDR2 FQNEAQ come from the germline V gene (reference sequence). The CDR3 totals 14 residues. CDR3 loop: CASSFIGDNSPLHF. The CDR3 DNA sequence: TGTGCCAGCAGCTTTATAGGGGATAATTCACCCCTCCACTTT.

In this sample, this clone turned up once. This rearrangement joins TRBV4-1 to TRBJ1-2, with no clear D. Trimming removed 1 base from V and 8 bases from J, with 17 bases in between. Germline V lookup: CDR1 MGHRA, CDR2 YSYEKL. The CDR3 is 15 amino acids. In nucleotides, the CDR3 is TGCGCCAGCAGCCAAGCAGAACGTCCCCTGTGGGGCTACACCTTC. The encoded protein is CASSQAERPLWGYTF.

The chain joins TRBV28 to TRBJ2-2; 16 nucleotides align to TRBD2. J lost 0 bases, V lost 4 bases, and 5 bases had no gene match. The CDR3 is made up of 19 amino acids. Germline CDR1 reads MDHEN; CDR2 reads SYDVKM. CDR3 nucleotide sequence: TGTGCCAGCAGTTCCGGGACTAGCGGGAGGGCCGCGAACACCGGGGAGCTGTTTTTT. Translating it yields CASSSGTSGRAANTGELFF.

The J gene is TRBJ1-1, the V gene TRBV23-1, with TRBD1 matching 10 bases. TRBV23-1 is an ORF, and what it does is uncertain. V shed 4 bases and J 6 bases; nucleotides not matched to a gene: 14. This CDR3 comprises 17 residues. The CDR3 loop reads CASSRAGQGTICAEAFF. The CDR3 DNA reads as TGCGCCAGCAGTCGAGCGGGACAGGGGACTATATGCGCTGAAGCTTTCTTT.

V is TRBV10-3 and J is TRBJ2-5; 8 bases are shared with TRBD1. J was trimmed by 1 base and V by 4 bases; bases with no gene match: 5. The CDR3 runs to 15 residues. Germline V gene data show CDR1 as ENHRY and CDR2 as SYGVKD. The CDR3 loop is CAISASTGAQETQYF. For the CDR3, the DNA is TGTGCCATCAGTGCATCGACAGGGGCCCAAGAGACCCAGTACTTC.

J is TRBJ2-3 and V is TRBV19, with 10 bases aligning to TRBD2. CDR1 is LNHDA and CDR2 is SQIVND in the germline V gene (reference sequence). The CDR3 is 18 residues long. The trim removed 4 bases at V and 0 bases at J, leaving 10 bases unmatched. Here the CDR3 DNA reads TGTGCCAGTAGTACTCCTATAGCGGGAGGACGTAGCACAGATACGCAGTATTTT. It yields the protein CASSTPIAGGRSTDTQYF.